The rows below give T cell receptor beta chains drawn from one sample of a study of OX40 agonist ivuxolimab in advanced cancers. The assay was immunoSEQ multiplex PCR, and TCRdb's table has in-frame clones only and misses some. The sample lists fewer than 30,000 clones; about 87% were seen once. Material: CD4+ or CD8+ T cells sorted from blood, obtained in a trial of the OX40 agonist ivuxolimab. The receptors originated from an adult with an advanced solid tumor such as melanoma, head and neck, liver or kidney cancer. The CDR3 runs from the conserved cysteine through the conserved F or W. The D gene is left open where the match is weak. Some rows mark clone size as missing; the rest say once, few, many or name a class of expanded clone.

v_call: TRBV5-8
clone_size: -
d_call: -
j_call: TRBJ2-7
cdr3_nt: TGTGCCAGCAGCTTGGTCGGGATTGGGTACGAGCAGTACTTC
cdr3_aa: CASSLVGIGYEQYF

v_call: TRBV6-4
clone_size: -
d_call: -
j_call: TRBJ2-6
cdr3_nt: TGTGCCAGCAGTGACAAGGGTGTCTCTGGGGCCAACGTCCTGACTTTC
cdr3_aa: CASSDKGVSGANVLTF

v_call: TRBV4-1
clone_size: -
d_call: TRBD2
j_call: TRBJ2-3
cdr3_nt: TGCGCCAGCAGCCAAGTGGCGTCAATCGGGGGAGGGGATACGCAGTATTTT
cdr3_aa: CASSQVASIGGGDTQYF

v_call: TRBV2
clone_size: -
d_call: TRBD1
j_call: TRBJ2-1
cdr3_nt: TGTGCCAGCAGTGAATACGGGACAGGACACAATGAGCAGTTCTTC
cdr3_aa: CASSEYGTGHNEQFF

v_call: TRBV19
clone_size: -
d_call: -
j_call: TRBJ1-2
cdr3_nt: TGTGCCAGTAGTCCCCGGAGGGGGGGCTACACCTTC
cdr3_aa: CASSPRRGGYTF

v_call: TRBV9
clone_size: -
d_call: TRBD2
j_call: TRBJ2-1
cdr3_nt: TGTGCCAGCAGCGTAGGACTAGCGGGTCTTGAGCAGTTCTTC
cdr3_aa: CASSVGLAGLEQFF

v_call: TRBV5-8
clone_size: -
d_call: -
j_call: TRBJ2-1
cdr3_nt: TGTGCCAGCAGCTGGCCCGGGGCAGGGCATCGGAATGAGCAGTTCTTC
cdr3_aa: CASSWPGAGHRNEQFF

v_call: TRBV29-1
clone_size: -
d_call: TRBD2
j_call: TRBJ2-7
cdr3_nt: TGCAGCGTTATCCCGACTAGCGGGGACGCCTACGAGCAGTACTTC
cdr3_aa: CSVIPTSGDAYEQYF

v_call: TRBV11-2
clone_size: -
d_call: TRBD1
j_call: TRBJ2-7
cdr3_nt: TGTGCCAGCAGCTGGACAGGGGGCTACGAGCAGTACTTC
cdr3_aa: CASSWTGGYEQYF

v_call: TRBV7-9
clone_size: -
d_call: -
j_call: TRBJ2-7
cdr3_nt: TGTGCCAGCAGCTTGCTAGCGCTCTACGAGCAGTACTTC
cdr3_aa: CASSLLALYEQYF

v_call: TRBV7-6
clone_size: few
d_call: -
j_call: TRBJ2-1
cdr3_nt: TGTGCCAGCAGCTTAAGGGGTCCAACCCAGAGCTCCTACAATGAGCAGTTCTTC
cdr3_aa: CASSLRGPTQSSYNEQFF

v_call: TRBV28
clone_size: -
d_call: -
j_call: TRBJ1-5
cdr3_nt: TGTGCCAGCAGTTTACGGCAGGGTGCCCAGCCCCAGCATTTT
cdr3_aa: CASSLRQGAQPQHF

v_call: TRBV9
clone_size: -
d_call: -
j_call: TRBJ2-5
cdr3_nt: TGTGCCAGCAGCGACCCCCTCAAGGGGGAGACCCAGTACTTC
cdr3_aa: CASSDPLKGETQYF

v_call: TRBV25-1
clone_size: -
d_call: -
j_call: TRBJ2-7
cdr3_nt: TGTGCCAGCAGTGAATATACGGATTACGAGCAGTACTTC
cdr3_aa: CASSEYTDYEQYF

v_call: TRBV2
clone_size: -
d_call: -
j_call: TRBJ2-1
cdr3_nt: TGTGCCAGCGGGACATATTACAATGAGCAGTTCTTC
cdr3_aa: CASGTYYNEQFF

v_call: TRBV29-1
clone_size: -
d_call: -
j_call: TRBJ2-7
cdr3_nt: TGCAGCGTATCTGGTGGGCGATCCGCCGAGCAGTACTTC
cdr3_aa: CSVSGGRSAEQYF

v_call: TRBV27
clone_size: few
d_call: -
j_call: TRBJ1-5
cdr3_nt: TGTGCCAGCAGTTTTAACAGTAATCAGCCCCAGCATTTT
cdr3_aa: CASSFNSNQPQHF

v_call: TRBV6-5
clone_size: once
d_call: TRBD1
j_call: TRBJ1-5
cdr3_nt: TGTGCCAGCAGTTACCTGGGGACAGGGGGCTATCAGCCCCAGCATTTT
cdr3_aa: CASSYLGTGGYQPQHF